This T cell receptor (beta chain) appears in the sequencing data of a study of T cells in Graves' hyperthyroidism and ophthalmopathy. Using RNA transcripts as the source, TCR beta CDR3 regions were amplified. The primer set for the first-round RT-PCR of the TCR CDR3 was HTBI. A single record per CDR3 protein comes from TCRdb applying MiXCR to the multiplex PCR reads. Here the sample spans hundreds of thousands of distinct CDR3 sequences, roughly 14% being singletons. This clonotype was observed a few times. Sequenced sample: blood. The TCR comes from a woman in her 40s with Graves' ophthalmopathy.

Here the CDR3 reads CASSDGAGGPGDIQYF. The DNA for the CDR3 is TGTGCCAGCAGTGACGGAGCGGGAGGGCCCGGGGACATTCAGTACTTC. The gene calls are TRBV6-1 and TRBJ2-4, with 10 nucleotides matching TRBD2. CDR3 length equals 16 residues. V gave up 3 bases and J gave up 8 bases; unmatched junction bases: 10. The V gene's germline CDR1 is MNHNS and CDR2 SASEGT.